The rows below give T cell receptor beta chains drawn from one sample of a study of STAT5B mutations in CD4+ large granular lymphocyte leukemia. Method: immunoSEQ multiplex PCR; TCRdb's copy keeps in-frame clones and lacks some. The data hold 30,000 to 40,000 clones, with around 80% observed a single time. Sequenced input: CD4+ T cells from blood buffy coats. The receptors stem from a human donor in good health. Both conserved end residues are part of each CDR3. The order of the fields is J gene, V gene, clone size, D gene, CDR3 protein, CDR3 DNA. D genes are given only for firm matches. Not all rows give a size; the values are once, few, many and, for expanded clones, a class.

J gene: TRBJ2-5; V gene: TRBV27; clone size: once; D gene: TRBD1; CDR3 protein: CASRPGGSQETQYF; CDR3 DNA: TGTGCCAGCAGGCCAGGGGGTTCGCAAGAGACCCAGTACTTC
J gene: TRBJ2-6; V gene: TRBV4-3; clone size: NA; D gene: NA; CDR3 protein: CASSQEGGGVRSGANVLTF; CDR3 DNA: TGCGCCAGCAGCCAAGAGGGGGGGGGCGTTAGATCTGGGGCCAACGTCCTGACTTTC
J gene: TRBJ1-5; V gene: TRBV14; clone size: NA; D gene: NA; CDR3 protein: CASSQSNKQPQHF; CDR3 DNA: TGTGCCAGCAGCCAATCCAACAAACAGCCCCAGCATTTT
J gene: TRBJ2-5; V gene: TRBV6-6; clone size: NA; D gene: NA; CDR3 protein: CASYDTSGALETQYF; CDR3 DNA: TGTGCCAGCTACGATACTTCGGGAGCCCTGGAGACCCAGTACTTC
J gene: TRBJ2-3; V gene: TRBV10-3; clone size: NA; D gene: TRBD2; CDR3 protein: CAISPLGLAGDTQYF; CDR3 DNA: TGTGCCATCAGTCCTCTGGGACTAGCAGGAGATACGCAGTATTTT
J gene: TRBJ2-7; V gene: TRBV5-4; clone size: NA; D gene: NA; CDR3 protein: CASSLGMGRYEQYF; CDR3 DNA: TGTGCCAGCAGCTTGGGGATGGGGCGGTACGAGCAGTACTTC
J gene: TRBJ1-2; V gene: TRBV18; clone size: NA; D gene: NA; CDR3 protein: CASSPFDRNNYGYTF; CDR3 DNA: TGTGCCAGCTCACCATTCGACAGAAATAACTATGGCTACACCTTC
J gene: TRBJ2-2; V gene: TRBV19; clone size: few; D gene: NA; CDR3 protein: CASSIRAGTGELFF; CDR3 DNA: TGTGCCAGTAGTATTCGAGCGGGCACCGGGGAGCTGTTTTTT
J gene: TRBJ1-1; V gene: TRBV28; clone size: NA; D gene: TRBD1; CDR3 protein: CASSPGQGKTGSTEAFF; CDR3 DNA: TGTGCCAGCAGTCCAGGACAGGGCAAGACCGGGAGCACTGAAGCTTTCTTT
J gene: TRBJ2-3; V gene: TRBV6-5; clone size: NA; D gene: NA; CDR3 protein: CASSQGWTDTQYF; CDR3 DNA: TGTGCCAGCTCACAGGGTTGGACAGATACGCAGTATTTT
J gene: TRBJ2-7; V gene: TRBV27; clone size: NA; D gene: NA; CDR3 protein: CASRPRNRATYEQYF; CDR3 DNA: TGTGCCAGCAGACCCCGTAACAGGGCGACCTACGAGCAGTACTTC
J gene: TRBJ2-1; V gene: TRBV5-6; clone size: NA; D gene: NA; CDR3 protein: CASSRTFGNEQFF; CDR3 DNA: TGTGCCAGCAGCAGGACGTTTGGGAATGAGCAGTTCTTC
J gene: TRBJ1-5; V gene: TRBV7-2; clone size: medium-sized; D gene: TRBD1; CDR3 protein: CASSFTGVYQPQHF; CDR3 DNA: TGTGCCAGCAGCTTCACAGGGGTCTATCAGCCCCAGCATTTT
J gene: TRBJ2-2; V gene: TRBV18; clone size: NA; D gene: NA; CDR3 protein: CASSPRARGDTGELFF; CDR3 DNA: TGTGCCAGCTCACCTCGCGCCAGGGGGGACACCGGGGAGCTGTTTTTT
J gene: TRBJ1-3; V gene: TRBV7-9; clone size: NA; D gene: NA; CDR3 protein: CASSLAHGGNTIYF; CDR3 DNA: TGTGCCAGCAGCTTAGCGCATGGGGGAAACACCATATATTTT
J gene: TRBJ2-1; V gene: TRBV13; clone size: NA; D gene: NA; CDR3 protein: CASSLGRQLGEQFF; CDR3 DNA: TGTGCCAGCAGCTTAGGCCGGCAGTTGGGTGAGCAGTTCTTC
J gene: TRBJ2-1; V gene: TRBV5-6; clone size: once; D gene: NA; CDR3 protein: CASSLVRAEQFF; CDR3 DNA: TGTGCCAGCAGCTTGGTCAGGGCTGAGCAGTTCTTC
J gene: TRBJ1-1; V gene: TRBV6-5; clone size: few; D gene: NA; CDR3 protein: CASSYRGAEAFF; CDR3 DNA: TGTGCCAGCAGTTACAGAGGGGCGGAAGCTTTCTTT
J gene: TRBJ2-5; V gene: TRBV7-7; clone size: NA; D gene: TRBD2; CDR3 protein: CASSVSTGTSQETQYF; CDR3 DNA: TGTGCTAGCAGCGTAAGCACCGGGACTAGCCAAGAGACCCAGTACTTC
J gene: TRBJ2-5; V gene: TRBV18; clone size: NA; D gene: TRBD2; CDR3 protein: CASSPQVAGAQETQYF; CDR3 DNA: TGTGCCAGCTCACCGCAAGTAGCGGGGGCCCAAGAGACCCAGTACTTC
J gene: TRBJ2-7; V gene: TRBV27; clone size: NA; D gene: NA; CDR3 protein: CASSLAGSRYEQYF; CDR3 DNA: TGTGCCAGCAGTTTAGCCGGGAGCCGCTACGAGCAGTACTTC
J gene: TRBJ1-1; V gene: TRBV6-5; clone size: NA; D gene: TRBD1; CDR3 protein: CASSSRGGTEAFF; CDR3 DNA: TGTGCCAGCAGTTCCAGGGGGGGTACTGAAGCTTTCTTT
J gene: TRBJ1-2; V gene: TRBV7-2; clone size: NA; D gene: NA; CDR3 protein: CASSLGAGDNYGYTF; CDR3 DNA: TGTGCCAGCAGCTTAGGGGCGGGGGATAACTATGGCTACACCTTC
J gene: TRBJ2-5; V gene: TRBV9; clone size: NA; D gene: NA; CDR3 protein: CASSVAANQETQYF; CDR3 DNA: TGTGCCAGCAGCGTAGCGGCTAATCAAGAGACCCAGTACTTC
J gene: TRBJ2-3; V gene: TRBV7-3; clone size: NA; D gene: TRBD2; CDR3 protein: CASSLMAGASTDTQYF; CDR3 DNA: TGTGCCAGCAGCTTAATGGCGGGAGCTAGCACAGATACGCAGTATTTT
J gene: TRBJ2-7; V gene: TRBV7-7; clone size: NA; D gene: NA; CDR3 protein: CASSLAFEGGYEQYF; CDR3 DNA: TGTGCCAGCAGCTTAGCGTTCGAGGGGGGGTACGAGCAGTACTTC
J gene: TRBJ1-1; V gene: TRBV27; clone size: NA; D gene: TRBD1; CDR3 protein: CASISVRGRTEAFF; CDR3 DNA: TGTGCCAGCATCTCTGTTAGGGGGCGCACTGAAGCTTTCTTT
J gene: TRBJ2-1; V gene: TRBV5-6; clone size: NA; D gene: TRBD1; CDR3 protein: CASSPGQGRSYNEQFF; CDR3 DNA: TGTGCCAGCAGCCCAGGACAGGGCAGGTCCTACAATGAGCAGTTCTTC
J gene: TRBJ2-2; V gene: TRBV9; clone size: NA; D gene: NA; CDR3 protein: CASSVRGGATGELFF; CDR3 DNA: TGTGCCAGCAGCGTAAGGGGGGGGGCTACCGGGGAGCTGTTTTTT
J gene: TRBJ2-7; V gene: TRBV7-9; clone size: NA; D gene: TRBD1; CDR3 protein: CASSFSQGNEQYF; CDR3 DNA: TGTGCCAGCAGCTTCTCACAGGGGAACGAGCAGTACTTC
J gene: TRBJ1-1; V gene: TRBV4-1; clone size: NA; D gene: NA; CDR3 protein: CASSHMNYRERSEAFF; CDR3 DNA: TGCGCCAGCAGCCACATGAACTACAGGGAGCGGAGTGAAGCTTTCTTT
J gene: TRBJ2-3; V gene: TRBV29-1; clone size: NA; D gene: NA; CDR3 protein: CSVSGSTDTQYF; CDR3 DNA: TGCAGCGTTAGCGGGAGCACAGATACGCAGTATTTT
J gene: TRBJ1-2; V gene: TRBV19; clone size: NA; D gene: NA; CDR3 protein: CASSIQGLANYGYTF; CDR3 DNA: TGTGCCAGTAGTATACAGGGACTAGCTAACTATGGCTACACCTTC
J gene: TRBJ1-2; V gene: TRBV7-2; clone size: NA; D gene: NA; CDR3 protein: CASSETASYTF; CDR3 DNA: TGTGCCAGCAGCGAAACCGCGTCCTACACCTTC
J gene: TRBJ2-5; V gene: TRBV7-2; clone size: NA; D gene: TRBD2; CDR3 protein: CASSLGGAGGQETQYF; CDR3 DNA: TGTGCCAGCAGCTTAGGTGGAGCGGGGGGCCAAGAGACCCAGTACTTC
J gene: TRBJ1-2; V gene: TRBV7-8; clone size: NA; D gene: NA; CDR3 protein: CASSLELQGSYGYTF; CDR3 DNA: TGTGCCAGCAGCTTAGAGTTGCAGGGGTCCTATGGCTACACCTTC